The 7 T cell receptor beta chains given below trace back to one sample, sequenced in a study of cytomegalovirus exposure and HLA in healthy donors. Primers included in the PCR were 60 Vbeta and 13 Jbeta primers. This table comes from immunoSEQ multiplex PCR, and its TCRdb copy is limited to in-frame clones, with some not included. The profile shows some 150,000 clones, approximately 80% of them singletons. Specimen: PBMCs. All receptors come from a woman in her 30s in good health and CMV-seronegative.

The rearrangement links TRBV13 to TRBJ2-2; 7 nucleotides align to TRBD1. This CDR3 spans 17 amino acids. V lost 3 bases to trimming and J lost 2 bases; unmatched junction nucleotides: 9. In germline, CDR1 is PRHDT, CDR2 FYEKMQ (reference sequence). The CDR3 spells CASSLNPGDSNTGELFF. DNA of the CDR3: TGTGCCAGCAGCTTGAACCCCGGGGACAGCAACACCGGGGAGCTGTTTTTT.

The chain employs TRBV6-1 and TRBJ2-5, with 7 nucleotides matching TRBD1. CDR3 length: 14 residues. Trimming cost V 6 bases and J 2 bases; bases outside gene matches: 6. Germline CDR1 is MNHNS and CDR2 is SASEGT. CDR3 amino acids: CASRSRTGQETQYF. CDR3 in DNA: TGTGCCAGCAGATCCCGGACAGGACAAGAGACCCAGTACTTC.

This sequence joins TRBV2 and TRBJ2-2; the D gene is possibly TRBD2 (5 bases). Germline V lookup: CDR1 SNHLY, CDR2 FYNNEI. The CDR3 contains 13 residues. Trimming took off 3 bases at V and 6 bases at J, with 8 bases between the two ends. This chain's CDR3 is CASSELRAGELFF. In DNA form, the CDR3 reads TGTGCCAGCAGTGAGTTGAGGGCCGGGGAGCTGTTTTTT. Based on the CDR3 plus reference TRBV2 and TRBJ2-2, the full variable domain is EPEVTQTPSHQVTQMGQEVILRCVPISNHLYFYWYRQILGQKVEFLVSFYNNEISEKSEIFDDQFSVERPDGSNFTLKIRSTKLEDSAMYFCASSELRAGELFFGEGSRLTVL.

The chain couples TRBV5-4 to TRBJ2-5, with a weak D call TRBD2 (5 bases). Between the trimmed V and J ends, which lost 4 bases and 1 base, there was a span of 11 bases. CDR1 is SGHNT and CDR2 is YYREEE in the germline V gene (reference sequence). The CDR3 extends over 14 amino acids. The CDR3 coding sequence is TGTGCCAGCAGCCAGGAGGCGGCCCAAGAGACCCAGTACTTC. It translates to CASSQEAAQETQYF.

This chain links TRBV19 with TRBJ2-1; 7 bases fit TRBD1. V lost 4 bases to trimming and J lost 0 bases; unmatched junction nucleotides: 3. The CDR3 length is 15 residues. The germline CDR1 and CDR2 sequences are LNHDA and SQIVND (reference sequence). The CDR3 DNA is TGTGCCAGTAGTACGGGACAGAGCTCCTACAATGAGCAGTTCTTC. Its protein product is CASSTGQSSYNEQFF. Full variable domain (missing parts from reference TRBV19 and TRBJ2-1): DGGITQSPKYLFRKEGQNVTLSCEQNLNHDAMYWYRQDPGQGLRLIYYSQIVNDFQKGDIAEGYSVSREKKESFPLTVTSAQKNPTAFYLCASSTGQSSYNEQFFGPGTRLTVL.

The chain employs TRBV19 and TRBJ1-6, with TRBD1 matching 9 bases. The germline CDR1 and CDR2 sequences are LNHDA and SQIVND (reference sequence). This CDR3 spans 17 amino acids. V shed 5 bases and J 7 bases; nucleotides not matched to a gene: 12. The CDR3 spells CASSDGGDRAWNSPLHF. The CDR3 nucleotides are TGTGCCAGTAGTGACGGGGGGGACAGGGCTTGGAATTCACCCCTCCACTTT.

CDR3 bases: TGTGCCAGCAGCCTAGCGGGAGGGACGGGCACAGATACGCAGTATTTT. Translating gives CASSLAGGTGTDTQYF. This chain connects TRBV7-3 to TRBJ2-3, with 12 bases identical to TRBD2. This CDR3 comprises 16 residues. Germline-derived CDR1 and CDR2 are SGHTA and FQGTGA. V shed 5 bases, J shed 1 base, and the junction held 4 bases outside the gene matches.